The entry that follows covers one T cell receptor (beta chain) sequence. Its antigen is currently not known. It has no much larger one-base neighbor in the sample; base qualities were not kept. The germline V gene sets CDR1 to SGHRS and CDR2 to YFSETQ. V is pared back by 4 bases and J by 5 bases, with 19 bases lying between the germline termini. From its cysteine to its phenylalanine, the CDR3 spans 16 amino acids. Left in the record is the CDR3 DNA by itself, 48 bases read in frame from the first base. Each study subject had MCPyV-positive Merkel cell carcinoma confirmed by biopsy and had serum antibodies to T-antigen that tested positive. Genomic DNA was extracted from roughly 6 adjacent 10-micron frozen tumor sections without cell sorting or culture. Tumor biopsy tissue of roughly 5 x 5 x 5 mm was frozen in optimal cutting temperature compound. The presence of abundant Merkel cell carcinoma and infiltrating cells in the frozen biopsy was confirmed on hematoxylin and eosin scout sections.

The sample belongs to a study of T cell repertoires in Merkel cell carcinoma (dated by TCRdb to about 2019). Turning to the overall study: Patients who had received intralesional immunotherapy or systemic immune checkpoint blockade prior to the biopsy were excluded. MCPyV-specific clonotypes were initially defined through tetramer sorting, cloning and paired TCR sequencing of expanded tumor-infiltrating lymphocytes. Inclusion required a diagnosis of MCPyV-positive Merkel cell carcinoma and successful in vitro expansion of tumor-infiltrating lymphocytes.

Overall study results and their limits: Normal tissue biopsies were not studied.

TRB CDR3 sequencing and data processing of tumor genomic DNA were performed with the immunoSEQ assay. Held by TCRdb, this immuneACCESS table contains in-frame sequences only and omits some clones. Under half of the omission traces to an unresolved V gene where checked; the cause of the rest is unknown. The table for this sample lists 11,000 to 15,000 clones; 76% of them were counted only once. Clones ranked in the top ten supply approximately 17% of the sample. Sequenced input: tumor tissue. The source of this sequence is an adult with Merkel cell carcinoma. This chain joins TRBV5-1 to TRBJ1-5, with TRBD1 perhaps the D gene, on 6 matching bases. The CDR3 here reads CASSPPGGREDQPQHF. The DNA is TGCGCCAGCAGCCCCCCTGGGGGGCGGGAAGATCAGCCCCAGCATTTT.